The subject of this entry is one TCR beta chain. Its antigen is undetermined. The data were taken from a study of cytomegalovirus exposure and HLA in healthy donors. Germline V CDR1 and CDR2: MNHNY, SVGAGI (reference sequence). Deletions cut 2 bases from V and 3 bases from J, with 8 bases between. The CDR3 covers 14 residues. PCR amplification relied on 60 Vbeta primers (plus 13 Jbeta primers). The protocol was immunoSEQ multiplex PCR, while the TCRdb copy is restricted to in-frame clones and leaves out a portion. The table includes 110,000 or so clones, approximately 80% detected once. Study-wide findings and caveats: It was reported that TCR beta sequences correctly inferred the HLA-A and HLA-B alleles for most subjects. Common viral pathogens seemed to be connected with several of the most significant clusters, according to a later analysis.

This TCR was recovered from a young woman in good health and CMV-seropositive. The chain couples TRBV6-6 to TRBJ1-5, with D unclear. The sample was PBMCs. CDR3 coding DNA: TGTGCCAGCAGTTACAGCGGATACAATCAGCCCCAGCATTTT. Translated: CASSYSGYNQPQHF.